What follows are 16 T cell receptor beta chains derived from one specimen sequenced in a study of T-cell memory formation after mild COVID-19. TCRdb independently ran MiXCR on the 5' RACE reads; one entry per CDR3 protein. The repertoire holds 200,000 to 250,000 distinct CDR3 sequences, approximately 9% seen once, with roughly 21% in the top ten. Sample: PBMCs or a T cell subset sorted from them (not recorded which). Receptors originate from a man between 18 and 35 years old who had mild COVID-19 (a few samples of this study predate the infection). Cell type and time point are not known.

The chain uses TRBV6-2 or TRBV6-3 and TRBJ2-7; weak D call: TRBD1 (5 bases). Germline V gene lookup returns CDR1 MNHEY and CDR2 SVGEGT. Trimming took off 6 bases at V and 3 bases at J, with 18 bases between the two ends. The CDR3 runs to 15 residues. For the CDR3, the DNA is TGTGCCAGCAGAACCCCTAGGACACTTTTCTACGAGCAGTACTTC. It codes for CASRTPRTLFYEQYF.

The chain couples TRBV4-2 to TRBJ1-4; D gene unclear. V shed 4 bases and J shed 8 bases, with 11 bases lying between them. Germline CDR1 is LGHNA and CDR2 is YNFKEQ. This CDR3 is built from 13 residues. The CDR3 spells CASSPWASEKLFF. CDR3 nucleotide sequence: TGTGCCAGCAGCCCTTGGGCCAGCGAAAAACTGTTTTTT.

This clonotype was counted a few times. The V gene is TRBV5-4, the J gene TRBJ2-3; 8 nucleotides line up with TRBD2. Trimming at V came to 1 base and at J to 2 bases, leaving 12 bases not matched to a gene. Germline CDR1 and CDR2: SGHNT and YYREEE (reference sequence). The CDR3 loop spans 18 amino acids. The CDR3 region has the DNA TGTGCCAGCAGCTTGACCCTAAGGACTAGCCACCTCACAGATACGCAGTATTTT. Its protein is CASSLTLRTSHLTDTQYF.

The CDR3 DNA sequence: TGTGCCAGCAGCCAGTCAGCGGGGTACCAAGAGACCCAGTACTTC. As protein: CASSQSAGYQETQYF. This rearrangement joins TRBV7-9 to TRBJ2-5, with TRBD2 matching 7 bases. Germline loops: CDR1 SEHNR, CDR2 FQNEAQ (reference sequence). The CDR3 is made up of 15 amino acids. V lost 5 bases and J lost 0; bases outside the gene matches: 6.

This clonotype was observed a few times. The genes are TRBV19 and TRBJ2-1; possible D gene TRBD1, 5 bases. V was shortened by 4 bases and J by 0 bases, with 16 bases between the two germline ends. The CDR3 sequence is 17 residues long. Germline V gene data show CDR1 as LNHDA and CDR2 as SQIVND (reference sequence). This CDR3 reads CASSTPPRQSSYNEQFF. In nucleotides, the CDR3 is TGTGCCAGTAGTACTCCACCGCGACAGAGCTCCTACAATGAGCAGTTCTTC.

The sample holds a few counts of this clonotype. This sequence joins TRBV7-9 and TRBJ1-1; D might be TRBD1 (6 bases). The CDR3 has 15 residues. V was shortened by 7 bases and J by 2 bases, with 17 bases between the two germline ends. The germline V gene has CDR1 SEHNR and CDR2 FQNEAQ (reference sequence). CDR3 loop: CASTKPGHLNTEAFF. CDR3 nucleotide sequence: TGTGCCAGCACCAAACCGGGACACCTAAACACTGAAGCTTTCTTT. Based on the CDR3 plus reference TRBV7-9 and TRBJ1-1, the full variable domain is DTGVSQNPRHKITKRGQNVTFRCDPISEHNRLYWYRQTLGQGPEFLTYFQNEAQLEKSRLLSDRFSAERPKGSFSTLEIQRTEQGDSAMYLCASTKPGHLNTEAFFGQGTRLTVV.

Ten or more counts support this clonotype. The CDR3 here is CSARKNEQFF. The CDR3 nucleotides are TGCAGTGCTAGGAAGAATGAGCAGTTCTTC. The chain has TRBV20-1 and TRBJ2-1; no clear D. Germline loops: CDR1 DFQATT, CDR2 SNEGSKA (reference sequence). The CDR3 contains 10 residues. Trimming removed 3 bases from V and 7 bases from J, with 4 bases in between.

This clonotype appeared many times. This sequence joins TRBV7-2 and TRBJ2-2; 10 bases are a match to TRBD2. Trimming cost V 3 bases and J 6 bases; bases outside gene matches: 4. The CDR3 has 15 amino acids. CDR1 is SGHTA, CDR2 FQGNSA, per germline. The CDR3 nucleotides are TGTGCCAGCAGCTTGAGCGGGGGGGCCCCCGGGGAGCTGTTTTTT. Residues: CASSLSGGAPGELFF.

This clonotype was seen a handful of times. CDR3 residues: CASSHERLTDTQYF. CDR3 DNA sequence: TGCGCCAGCTCCCACGAGCGGCTCACAGATACGCAGTATTTT. The chain uses TRBV5-1 and TRBJ2-3, with D maybe TRBD2 (5 bases). The CDR3 spans 14 residues. V lost 7 bases, J lost 2 bases, and 14 bases lay in between. Germline CDR1 and CDR2: SGHRS and YFSETQ.

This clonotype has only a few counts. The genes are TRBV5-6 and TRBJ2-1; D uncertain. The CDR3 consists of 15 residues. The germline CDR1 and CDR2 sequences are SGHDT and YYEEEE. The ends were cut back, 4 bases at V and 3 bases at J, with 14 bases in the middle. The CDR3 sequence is CASSLGYYYYNEQFF. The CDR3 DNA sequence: TGTGCCAGCAGCCTGGGGTACTACTACTACAATGAGCAGTTCTTC.

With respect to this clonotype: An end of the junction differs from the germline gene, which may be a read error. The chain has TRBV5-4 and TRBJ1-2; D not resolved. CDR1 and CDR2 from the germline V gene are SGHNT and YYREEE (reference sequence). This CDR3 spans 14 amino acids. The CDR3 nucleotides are TGTGCCAGCAGCCTAGATACCAGACCGCTAATACCTCATTTC. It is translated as CASSLDTRPLIPHF. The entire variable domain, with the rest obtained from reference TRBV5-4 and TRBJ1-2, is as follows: ETGVTQSPTHLIKTRGQQVTLRCSSQSGHNTVSWYQQALGQGPQFIFQYYREEENGRGNFPPRFSGLQFPNYSSELNVNALELDDSALYLCASSLDTRPLIPHFGSGTRLTVV.

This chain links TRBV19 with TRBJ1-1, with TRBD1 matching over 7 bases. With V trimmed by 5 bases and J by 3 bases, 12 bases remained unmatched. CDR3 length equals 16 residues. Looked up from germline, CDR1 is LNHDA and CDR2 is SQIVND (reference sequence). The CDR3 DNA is TGTGCCAGTAGTCCTCCCCAGACAGGGTTGGACACTGAAGCTTTCTTT. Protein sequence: CASSPPQTGLDTEAFF. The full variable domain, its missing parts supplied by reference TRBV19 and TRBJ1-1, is DGGITQSPKYLFRKEGQNVTLSCEQNLNHDAMYWYRQDPGQGLRLIYYSQIVNDFQKGDIAEGYSVSREKKESFPLTVTSAQKNPTAFYLCASSPPQTGLDTEAFFGQGTRLTVV.

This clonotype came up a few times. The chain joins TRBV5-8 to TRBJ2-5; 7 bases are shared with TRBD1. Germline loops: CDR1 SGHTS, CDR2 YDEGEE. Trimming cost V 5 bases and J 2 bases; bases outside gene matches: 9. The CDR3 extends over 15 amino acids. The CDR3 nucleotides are TGTGCCAGCAGTAATACAGGGGCTCCTCAAGAGACCCAGTACTTC. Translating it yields CASSNTGAPQETQYF.

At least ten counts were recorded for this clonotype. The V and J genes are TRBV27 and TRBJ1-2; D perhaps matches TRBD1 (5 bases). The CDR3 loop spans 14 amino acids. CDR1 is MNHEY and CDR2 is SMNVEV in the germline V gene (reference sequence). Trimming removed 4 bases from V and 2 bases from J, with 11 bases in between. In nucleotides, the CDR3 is TGTGCCAGCAGTTCGGGGCGGCGAAACTATGGCTACACCTTC. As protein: CASSSGRRNYGYTF.

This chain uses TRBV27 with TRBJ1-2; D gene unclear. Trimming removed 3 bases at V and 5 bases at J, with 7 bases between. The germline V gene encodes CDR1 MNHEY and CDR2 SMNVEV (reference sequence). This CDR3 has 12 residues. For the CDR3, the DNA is TGTGCCAGCAGTTTCAAAGTTTATGGCTACACCTTC. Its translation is CASSFKVYGYTF.

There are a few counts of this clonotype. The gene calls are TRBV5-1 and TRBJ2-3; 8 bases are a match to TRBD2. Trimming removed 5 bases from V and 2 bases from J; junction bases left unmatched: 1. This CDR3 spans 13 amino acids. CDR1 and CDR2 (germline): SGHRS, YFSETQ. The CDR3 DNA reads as TGCGCCAGCAGGGGACTAGACACAGATACGCAGTATTTT. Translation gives CASRGLDTDTQYF.